This T cell receptor (beta chain) emerged from a study of T cells after yellow fever vaccination. Study-wide results and limits: The bulk population could contribute abundant contaminating clonotypes to FACS-sorted repertoires. Only a small proportion of the clonotypes turned up in both the CD4 and the CD8 compartments, likely arising from convergent recombination. In post-booster samples, most primary-vaccination clones reappeared (just under 98% CD4, approximately 91% CD8).

Points on this clonotype: No antigen is known for it.

A process of 5'RACE template switching, which added a universal primer site and UMIs, was used to make TCR cDNA. TCRdb analysed the 5' RACE reads with MiXCR anew, one entry per CDR3 protein. The sample carries some 500,000 distinct CDR3 sequences, roughly 12% recorded once. V was clipped by 0 bases and J by 1 base, with 8 bases between them. CDR1 and CDR2 from the germline V gene are GTSNPN and SVGIG (reference sequence). The CDR3 runs 14 residues. This sequence was found in a man aged 30 to 45 who received the YFV17D yellow fever vaccine. The sequences come from PBMCs, collected on the day of the yellow fever booster vaccination. This chain links TRBV30 with TRBJ2-3, with no clear D. The CDR3 nucleotides are TGTGCCTGGAGTGTAAGGACCGGCACAGATACGCAGTATTTT. Encoded protein: CAWSVRTGTDTQYF. The complete variable domain, with remaining parts taken from reference TRBV30 and TRBJ2-3, reads SQTIHQWPATLVQPVGSPLSLECTVEGTSNPNLYWYRQAAGRGLQLLFYSVGIGQISSEVPQNLSASRPQDRQFILSSKKLLLSDSGFYLCAWSVRTGTDTQYFGPGTRLTVL.